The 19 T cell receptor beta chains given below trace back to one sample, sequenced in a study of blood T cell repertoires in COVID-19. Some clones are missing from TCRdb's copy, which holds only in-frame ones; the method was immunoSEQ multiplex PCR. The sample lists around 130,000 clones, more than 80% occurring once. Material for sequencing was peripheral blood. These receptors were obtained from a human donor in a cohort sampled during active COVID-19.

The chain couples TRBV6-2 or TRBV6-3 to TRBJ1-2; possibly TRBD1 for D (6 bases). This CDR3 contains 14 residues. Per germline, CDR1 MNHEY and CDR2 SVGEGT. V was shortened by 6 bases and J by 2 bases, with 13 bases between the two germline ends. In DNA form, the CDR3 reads TGTGCCAGCAGCCTAACAGGGTACAACTATGGCTACACCTTC. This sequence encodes CASSLTGYNYGYTF.

The CDR3 region is CASSQEAAQFF. In DNA form, the CDR3 reads TGTGCCAGCAGCCAGGAGGCGGCCCAGTTCTTC. V is TRBV11-3 and J is TRBJ2-1; D might be TRBD2 (5 bases). Trimming cost V 5 bases and J 13 bases, with 12 bases left between them. From germline, CDR1 is SGHNT and CDR2 YENEEA. There are 11 residues in the CDR3.

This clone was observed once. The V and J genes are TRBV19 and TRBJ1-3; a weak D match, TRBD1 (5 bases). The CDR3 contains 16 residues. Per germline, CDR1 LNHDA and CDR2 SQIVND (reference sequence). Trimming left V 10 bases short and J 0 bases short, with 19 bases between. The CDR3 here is CATRRDSLSSGNTIYF. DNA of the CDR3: TGTGCCACCCGGCGGGACTCCTTATCCTCTGGAAACACCATATATTTT.

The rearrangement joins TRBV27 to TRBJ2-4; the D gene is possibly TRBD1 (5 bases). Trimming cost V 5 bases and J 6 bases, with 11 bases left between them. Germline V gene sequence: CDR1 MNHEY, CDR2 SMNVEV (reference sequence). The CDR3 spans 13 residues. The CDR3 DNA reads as TGTGCCAGCAGTATTACAGGAATAAACATTCAGTACTTC. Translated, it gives CASSITGINIQYF.

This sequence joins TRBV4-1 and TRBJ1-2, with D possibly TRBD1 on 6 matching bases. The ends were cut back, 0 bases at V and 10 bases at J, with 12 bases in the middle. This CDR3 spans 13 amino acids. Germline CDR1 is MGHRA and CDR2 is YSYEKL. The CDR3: CASSQEGRGDYTF. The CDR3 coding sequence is TGCGCCAGCAGCCAAGAGGGCAGGGGAGACTACACCTTC.

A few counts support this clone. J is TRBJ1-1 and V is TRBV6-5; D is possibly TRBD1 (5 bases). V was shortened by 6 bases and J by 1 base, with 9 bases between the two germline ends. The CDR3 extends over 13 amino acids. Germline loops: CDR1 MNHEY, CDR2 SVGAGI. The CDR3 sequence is CASSLQENTEAFF. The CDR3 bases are TGTGCCAGCAGCCTACAGGAGAACACTGAAGCTTTCTTT.

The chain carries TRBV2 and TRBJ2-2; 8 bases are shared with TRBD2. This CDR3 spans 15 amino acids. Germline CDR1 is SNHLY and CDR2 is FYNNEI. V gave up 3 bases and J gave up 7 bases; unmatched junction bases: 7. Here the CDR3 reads CASSDTGGPIGELFF. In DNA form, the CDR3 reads TGTGCCAGCAGTGATACGGGGGGGCCTATCGGGGAGCTGTTTTTT.

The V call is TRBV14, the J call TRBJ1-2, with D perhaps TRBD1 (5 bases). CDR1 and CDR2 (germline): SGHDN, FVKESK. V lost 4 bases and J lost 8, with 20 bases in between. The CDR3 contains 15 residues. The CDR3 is CASSPRKGALRGYTF. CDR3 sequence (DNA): TGTGCCAGCAGCCCCCGAAAAGGGGCGCTAAGGGGCTACACCTTC.

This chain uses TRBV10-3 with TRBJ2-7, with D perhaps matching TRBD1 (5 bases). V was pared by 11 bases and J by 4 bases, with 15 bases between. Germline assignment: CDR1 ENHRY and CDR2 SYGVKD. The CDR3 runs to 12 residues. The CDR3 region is CASSQTAYEQYF. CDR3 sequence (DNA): TGTGCCTCCTCCCAGACAGCTTACGAGCAGTACTTC.

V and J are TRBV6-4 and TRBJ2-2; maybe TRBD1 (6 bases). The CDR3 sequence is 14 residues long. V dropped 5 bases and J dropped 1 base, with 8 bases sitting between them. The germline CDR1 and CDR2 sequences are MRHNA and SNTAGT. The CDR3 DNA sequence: TGTGCCAGCAGTCTGACAGGGAACACCGGGGAGCTGTTTTTT. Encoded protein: CASSLTGNTGELFF.

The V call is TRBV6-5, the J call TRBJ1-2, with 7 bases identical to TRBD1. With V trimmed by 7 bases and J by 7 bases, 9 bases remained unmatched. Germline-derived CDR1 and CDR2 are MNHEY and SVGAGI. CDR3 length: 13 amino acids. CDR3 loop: CASTNDRVVGYTF. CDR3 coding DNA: TGTGCCAGCACTAACGACAGGGTGGTTGGCTACACCTTC.

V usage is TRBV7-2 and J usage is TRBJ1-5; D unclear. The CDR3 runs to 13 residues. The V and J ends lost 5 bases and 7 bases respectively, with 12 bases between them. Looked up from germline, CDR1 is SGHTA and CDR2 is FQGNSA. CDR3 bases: TGTGCCAGCAGCCAGCCGACGGGACAGCCCCAGCATTTT. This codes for CASSQPTGQPQHF.

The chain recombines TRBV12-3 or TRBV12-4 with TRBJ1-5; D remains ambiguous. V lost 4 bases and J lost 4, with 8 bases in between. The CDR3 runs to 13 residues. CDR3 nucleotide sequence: TGTGCCAGCAGTTCGTCCCTAAATCAGCCCCAGCATTTT. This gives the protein CASSSSLNQPQHF.

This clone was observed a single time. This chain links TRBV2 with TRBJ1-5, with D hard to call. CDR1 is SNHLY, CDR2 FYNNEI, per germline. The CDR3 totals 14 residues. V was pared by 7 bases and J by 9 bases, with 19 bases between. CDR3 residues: CASTTESQGGPQHF. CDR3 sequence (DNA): TGTGCCAGCACGACCGAGAGCCAAGGAGGGCCCCAGCATTTT.

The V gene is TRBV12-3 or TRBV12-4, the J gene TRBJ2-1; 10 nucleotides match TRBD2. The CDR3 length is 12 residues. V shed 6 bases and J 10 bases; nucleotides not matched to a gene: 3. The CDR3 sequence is CASSSSGGEQFF. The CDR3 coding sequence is TGTGCCAGCAGCTCTAGCGGGGGAGAGCAGTTCTTC.

CDR3 protein: CASSMAGTGSSGNTIYF. The DNA for the CDR3 is TGTGCCAGTAGTATGGCCGGGACAGGGAGCTCTGGAAACACCATATATTTT. V usage is TRBV19 and J usage is TRBJ1-3; 9 bases fit TRBD1. V dropped 3 bases and J dropped 0; count of bases not matched to a gene: 6. The length of the CDR3 is 17 residues. Germline V CDR1 and CDR2: LNHDA, SQIVND (reference sequence).

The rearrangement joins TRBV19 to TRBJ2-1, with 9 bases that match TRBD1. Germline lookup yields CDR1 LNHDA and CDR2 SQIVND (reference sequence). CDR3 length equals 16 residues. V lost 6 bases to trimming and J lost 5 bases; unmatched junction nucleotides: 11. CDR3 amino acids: CASRSTGTGRDNEQFF. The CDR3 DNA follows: TGTGCCAGTAGATCGACGGGGACAGGGAGGGACAATGAGCAGTTCTTC.

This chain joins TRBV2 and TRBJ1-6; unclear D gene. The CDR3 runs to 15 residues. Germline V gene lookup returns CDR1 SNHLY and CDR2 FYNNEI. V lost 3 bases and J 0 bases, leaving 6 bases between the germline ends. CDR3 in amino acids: CASSESSSYNSPLHF. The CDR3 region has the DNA TGTGCCAGCAGTGAGAGTAGCTCCTATAATTCACCCCTCCACTTT.

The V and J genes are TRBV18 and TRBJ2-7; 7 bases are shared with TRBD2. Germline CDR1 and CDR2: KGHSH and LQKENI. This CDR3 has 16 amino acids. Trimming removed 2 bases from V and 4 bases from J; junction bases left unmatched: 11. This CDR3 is CASSPTRAGSPYEQYV. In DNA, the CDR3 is TGTGCCAGCTCACCAACTCGAGCGGGATCCCCATACGAGCAGTACGTC.